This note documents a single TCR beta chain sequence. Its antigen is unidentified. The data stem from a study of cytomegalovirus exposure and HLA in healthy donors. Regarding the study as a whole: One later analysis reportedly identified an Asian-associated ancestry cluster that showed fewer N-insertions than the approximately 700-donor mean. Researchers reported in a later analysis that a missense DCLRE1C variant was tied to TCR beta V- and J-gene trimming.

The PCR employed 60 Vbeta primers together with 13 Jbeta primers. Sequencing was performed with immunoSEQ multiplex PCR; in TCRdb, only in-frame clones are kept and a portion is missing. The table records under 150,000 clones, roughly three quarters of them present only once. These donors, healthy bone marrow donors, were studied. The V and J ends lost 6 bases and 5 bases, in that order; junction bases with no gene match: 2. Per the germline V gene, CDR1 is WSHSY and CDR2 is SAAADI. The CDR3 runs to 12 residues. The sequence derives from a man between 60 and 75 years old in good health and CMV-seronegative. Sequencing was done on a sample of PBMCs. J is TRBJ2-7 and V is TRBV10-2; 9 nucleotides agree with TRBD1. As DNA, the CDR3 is TGCGCCAGCAGAAGGGACAGGGACGAGCAGTACTTC. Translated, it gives CASRRDRDEQYF.